The T cell receptor beta chain described here comes from a study of blood T cell repertoires in COVID-19 (TCRdb year 2020). For context, the study as a whole: Collaborator samples came from the United States, Italy and Spain and covered acute and convalescent phases of COVID-19. Subjects who had been exposed to COVID-19, were actively infected with it, or had recovered from it provided the deeply sampled blood TCRbeta repertoires that made up the dataset. The repertoires were released in a freely available public database intended as a resource for research on the immune response to SARS-CoV-2. Where HLA class I and class II types were available, the types were taken from metadata supplied by the sample provider, not from assay-based typing. Nearly every sample came with metadata listing a de-identified subject ID, COVID-19 status, age in years and sex. The prospective study material was composed of cDNA or gDNA derived from T cells, B-cell-depleted T cells, or PBMCs. Samples came from the ongoing ImmuneRACE study (first 160 participants) plus 1,254 subjects from 6 global collaborators.

The immunoSEQ Assay, a bias-controlled multiplex PCR, was used to amplify TCRbeta CDR3 regions from genomic DNA. The paper's processing steps were these. Nucleated cell counts per sample were estimated from amplification of reference gene primers within the assay. To quantify the absolute abundance of each unique TCRbeta CDR3 rearrangement, sequence reads were collapsed and filtered. For each sample, productive Simpson clonality was calculated by taking the square root of Simpson's diversity index across productive rearrangements. Imported from immuneACCESS, the table was reduced by TCRdb to in-frame sequences with V and J called. These copies leave out some clones; in studies compared against another copy, an unresolved V gene accounts for under half, and the cause of the remainder is not known. The V and J calls and the clone size are those of that table, but D and trimming were determined from the DNA. The sample table records about 170,000 clones; around nine tenths of these occur just once. The ten top clones hold around 3.5% of the sample.

What the authors observed across the whole study: The quantity of clinical and demographic metadata differed by source and by participant and was supplied without curation.

Whole blood was collected in K2EDTA tubes by collaborating institutions according to the institutions' own protocols. For TCRbeta analysis, collaborator samples were shipped as frozen whole blood, as isolated PBMCs, or as DNA extracted from either sample type. Turning to this clone: It lacks a known antigen. No quality values exist for individual bases; no much larger clone is one base distant.

Input material: peripheral blood. The clonotype was recovered from a man between 70 and 80 years old with acute or convalescent COVID-19.

The nucleotide sequence reads as follows: TGTGCCAGCAGCTTAAGAGCGGGAGAGACCCAGTACTTC. It translates to CASSLRAGETQYF. Here the chain combines TRBV11-2 and TRBJ2-5; the D region possibly corresponds to TRBD2 (6 bases align). The CDR3 runs 13 residues from the cysteine to the phenylalanine. Only the CDR3 region is kept as DNA, spanning 39 bases read in frame from base 1. Trimming takes 2 bases from V and 4 bases from J, and the germline ends sit 8 bases apart. CDR1 and CDR2, per the germline V gene, are SGHAT and FQNNGV. Outside the CDR3, residues come from the reference TRBV11-2 and TRBJ2-5 proteins, so the full variable domain is: EAGVAQSPRYKIIEKRQSVAFWCNPISGHATLYWYQQILGQGPKLLIQFQNNGVVDDSQLPKDRFSAERLKGVDSTLKIQPAKLEDSAVYLCASSLRAGETQYFGPGTRLLVL.